This section outlines one TCR beta chain sequence together with its context. Its antigen remains unknown. This specimen belongs to a study of cytomegalovirus exposure and HLA in healthy donors. Overall study results and limits: TRBV6-2, TRBV6-3 and some other V segments were excluded as indistinguishable. Altogether, some 170 TCR beta chains were recorded as cytomegalovirus-associated.

A multiplex PCR was run with 60 Vbeta primers and 13 Jbeta primers. The repertoire was sequenced with immunoSEQ multiplex PCR; TCRdb's copy has only in-frame clones and lacks some. Here the sample table reports roughly 140,000 clones. After removal of 2 bases from V and 0 bases from J, the junction contained 9 bases not matched to a gene. Germline V gene lookup returns CDR1 GTSNPN and CDR2 SVGIG (reference sequence). CDR3 size: 17 residues. This sequence joins TRBV30 and TRBJ1-5, with 8 bases lining up with TRBD1. Sequenced material: PBMCs. This TCR was recovered from a male donor in good health and CMV-seronegative. Here the CDR3 DNA reads TGTGCCTGGAGTACCACGACCGGGACAGGTAGCAATCAGCCCCAGCATTTT. Its protein is CAWSTTTGTGSNQPQHF.